This entry lists 13 T cell receptor beta chains sequenced from one sample in a study of regulatory T cells in long-lasting Graves disease. Time point: newly diagnosed GD, antithyroid drugs for less than 3 months. Construction of the TCR library relied on RNA isolated from PBMCs. Building the TCR beta libraries relied on iRepertoire HTBI primers, and CDR3 regions underwent Arm-PCR. Via MiXCR, TCRdb re-called the multiplex PCR reads, giving one row per CDR3 protein. The sample has fewer than 450,000 distinct CDR3 sequences, 15% seen once; the top ten hold about 7.6%. Another study also made use of these data, one on T cells in Graves' hyperthyroidism and ophthalmopathy.

Sample: peripheral blood mononuclear cells (PBMCs), taken at new diagnosis, from a patient treated with antithyroid drugs. Receptors were obtained from a woman in her thirties or forties with Graves disease.

This clonotype was seen ten or more times. The V and J genes are TRBV2 and TRBJ2-3, with D hard to call. From germline, CDR1 is SNHLY and CDR2 FYNNEI. The V and J ends lost 4 bases and 6 bases respectively, with 11 bases between them. The CDR3 consists of 13 residues. CDR3 loop: CASSVGSGDTQYF. CDR3 bases: TGTGCCAGCAGTGTGGGGTCTGGGGATACGCAGTATTTT.

This clonotype was picked up many times. V and J are TRBV30 and TRBJ2-5; TRBD1 agrees at 11 bases. The germline gives CDR1 GTSNPN, CDR2 SVGIG (reference sequence). V was pared by 0 bases and J by 4 bases, with 7 bases of the junction left unmatched. This CDR3 comprises 16 residues. The CDR3 is CAWSVPRTGGGETQYF. CDR3 DNA: TGTGCCTGGAGTGTCCCGAGGACAGGGGGCGGAGAGACCCAGTACTTC.

This clonotype appeared a few times. J is TRBJ2-2 and V is TRBV2, with a possible D match to TRBD1 (6 bases). Germline lookup yields CDR1 SNHLY and CDR2 FYNNEI. The CDR3 extends over 15 amino acids. V dropped 5 bases and J dropped 2 bases, with 12 bases sitting between them. The chain's CDR3 is CASSMDRINTGELFF. The CDR3 DNA reads TGTGCCAGCAGTATGGACAGAATAAACACCGGGGAGCTGTTTTTT. The full variable domain, rest sourced from reference TRBV2 and TRBJ2-2, is EPEVTQTPSHQVTQMGQEVILRCVPISNHLYFYWYRQILGQKVEFLVSFYNNEISEKSEIFDDQFSVERPDGSNFTLKIRSTKLEDSAMYFCASSMDRINTGELFFGEGSRLTVL.

There are a few counts of this clonotype. The chain employs TRBV24-1 and TRBJ2-2; no firm D call. The CDR3 extends over 16 amino acids. Trimming took off 0 bases at V and 8 bases at J, with 15 bases between the two ends. CDR1 is KGHDR, CDR2 SFDVKD, per germline. CDR3 nucleotides: TGTGCCACCAGTGATTTGTCACCGCCGAGCTCAGGGGAGCTGTTTTTT. This translates into CATSDLSPPSSGELFF.

This clonotype has a count of ten or more. The chain joins TRBV12-3 or TRBV12-4 to TRBJ1-3; no definite D call. V was cut by 3 bases and J by 0 bases, with 15 bases left in between. This CDR3 has 17 residues. The CDR3 loop is CASSFAGGSHSGNTIYF. The CDR3, as DNA: TGTGCCAGCAGTTTCGCGGGAGGGTCCCACTCTGGAAACACCATATATTTT.

The CDR3 reads CASSATSSVYNEQFF. In nucleotides, the CDR3 is TGTGCCAGCAGCGCGACTAGTAGTGTCTACAATGAGCAGTTCTTC. This sequence joins TRBV7-9 and TRBJ2-1; D may be TRBD2 (6 bases). V lost 5 bases, J lost 3 bases, and 14 bases lay in between. This CDR3 is 15 amino acids long. The germline CDR1 and CDR2 sequences are SEHNR and FQNEAQ (reference sequence).

This clonotype has at least ten counts. The chain joins TRBV12-3 or TRBV12-4 to TRBJ1-4; D call uncertain. The V end lost 6 bases, the J end lost 4 bases, and 12 bases lay between the germline ends. The CDR3 totals 14 residues. The CDR3 is CASSLAGFNEKLFF. The CDR3 bases are TGTGCCAGCAGCCTAGCGGGGTTTAATGAAAAACTGTTTTTT.

The chain couples TRBV6-1 to TRBJ2-1, with 7 bases identical to TRBD2. The CDR3 length is 15 residues. Germline loops: CDR1 MNHNS, CDR2 SASEGT. V lost 7 bases to trimming and J lost 0 bases; unmatched junction nucleotides: 6. The CDR3 DNA reads TGTGCCAGCAAACATGGGGACTACTCCTACAATGAGCAGTTCTTC. Protein: CASKHGDYSYNEQFF.

This clonotype was observed at least ten times. This sequence joins TRBV20-1 and TRBJ2-1; 14 nucleotides align to TRBD2. CDR1 DFQATT and CDR2 SNEGSKA come from the germline V gene (reference sequence). V gave up 0 bases and J gave up 8 bases; unmatched junction bases: 6. The CDR3 contains 16 residues. DNA for the CDR3: TGCAGTGCTAGAGACCGGACTAGCGGGAGGAAGGATGAGCAGTTCTTC. Translation: CSARDRTSGRKDEQFF.

In its sample, this clonotype was seen many times. The J gene is TRBJ2-7, the V gene TRBV12-3 or TRBV12-4, with D perhaps assigned TRBD1 or TRBD2 (5 bases each). The length of the CDR3 is 15 residues. V was cut by 7 bases and J by 5 bases, with 21 bases left in between. CDR3 amino acids: CASKWDATDRNEQYF. In DNA form, the CDR3 reads TGTGCCAGCAAGTGGGACGCCACAGATAGAAACGAGCAGTACTTC.

This clonotype was seen repeatedly, ten times or more. The V gene is TRBV6-1, the J gene TRBJ2-1; D call uncertain. CDR3 length equals 13 residues. V lost 4 bases and J 7 bases, leaving 11 bases between the germline ends. CDR1 is MNHNS and CDR2 is SASEGT in the germline V gene. DNA for the CDR3: TGTGCCAGCAGTGGTGGTCAGCGTAATGAGCAGTTCTTC. Encoded protein: CASSGGQRNEQFF.

In its sample, this clonotype was seen many times. This chain joins TRBV28 and TRBJ2-2; D remains unclear. CDR3 length: 14 amino acids. Trimming removed 2 bases at V and 6 bases at J, with 10 bases between. Looked up from germline, CDR1 is MDHEN and CDR2 is SYDVKM. CDR3 DNA sequence: TGTGCCAGCAGTTTACTACGTGTACCCGGGGAGCTGTTTTTT. Protein: CASSLLRVPGELFF.

This clonotype has at least ten counts. The gene calls are TRBV2 and TRBJ2-5, with TRBD2 identical over 10 bases. Germline CDR1 SNHLY, CDR2 FYNNEI. The ends lost 5 bases at V and 4 bases at J; junction bases unmatched: 13. There are 17 residues in the CDR3. The CDR3 is CASSLTLEREGPETQYF. The CDR3, as DNA: TGTGCCAGCAGTCTTACTCTGGAGCGGGAGGGTCCAGAGACCCAGTACTTC.